This T cell receptor (beta chain) was sequenced during a study of OX40 agonist ivuxolimab in advanced cancers. Study background: The patients received agonistic anti-OX40 (CD134) antibody ivuxolimab. Ivuxolimab doses were 0.01, 0.1, 0.3, 1.5, 3 or 10 mg/kg every 2 weeks.

Sampling times: baseline, cycle 4 day 1, cycle 7 day 1. Comment on this clone: The antigen remains unidentified.

V was clipped by 0 bases and J by 0 bases, with 6 bases between them. Germline V gene data show CDR1 as MNHEY and CDR2 as SVGAGI. The CDR3 contains 14 residues. Whole-study results and caveats: Both blood CD4+ and CD8+ T cells showed clonal growth by week 6 at 0.1 to 3.0 mg/kg.

The method was immunoSEQ multiplex PCR; TCRdb's version includes in-frame clones alone and lacks a portion of them. The sample shows nearly 45,000 clones, around 92% of them seen only once. This TCR derives from an adult with an advanced solid tumor such as melanoma, head and neck, liver or kidney cancer. The chain is built from TRBV6-5 and TRBJ2-7; D is undetermined. The sample here was CD4+ or CD8+ T cells sorted from blood, taken in a trial of the OX40 agonist ivuxolimab. CDR3 region: CASSYSTDSYEQYF. CDR3 nucleotides: TGTGCCAGCAGTTACTCGACGGACTCCTACGAGCAGTACTTC.